The 10 T cell receptor beta chains listed next were all sequenced from one sample in a study of blood T cell repertoires in COVID-19. The method was immunoSEQ multiplex PCR; TCRdb's version includes in-frame clones alone and lacks a portion of them. The data contain some 190,000 clones, roughly 84% of them seen just once; the ten biggest clones take up about 10%. The sequenced sample consisted of peripheral blood. Source of these receptors: a woman aged 80 or over with active or convalescent COVID-19.

V gene TRBV29-1 combines with J gene TRBJ1-5, with TRBD1 identical over 9 bases. Per the germline V gene, CDR1 is SQVTM and CDR2 is ANQGSEA. The CDR3 has 16 amino acids. The junction had 15 bases not matched to a gene; V was cut back by 6 bases and J by 6 bases. Here the CDR3 DNA reads TGCAGCGTCATCGGGACAGGGAAAGGAGCGAGTCAGCCCCAGCATTTT. Translation gives CSVIGTGKGASQPQHF.

The V call is TRBV6-1, the J call TRBJ2-1; D call uncertain. Germline lookup yields CDR1 MNHNS and CDR2 SASEGT. V lost 2 bases and J lost 1, with 15 bases in between. The length of the CDR3 is 17 residues. CDR3 sequence (DNA): TGTGCCAGCAGTGAATTAGTTCCAGGTGGTTCCTACAATGAGCAGTTCTTC. It is translated as CASSELVPGGSYNEQFF.

This clone was counted between two and nine times. The chain employs TRBV27 and TRBJ1-4, with a possible D match to TRBD1 (6 bases). In germline, CDR1 is MNHEY, CDR2 SMNVEV (reference sequence). V lost 3 bases and J lost 7, with 12 bases in between. The CDR3 has 14 residues. This chain's CDR3 is CASSFGGAGEKLFF. In DNA form, the CDR3 reads TGTGCCAGCAGTTTTGGGGGGGCCGGTGAAAAACTGTTTTTT. The full variable domain, completed using reference TRBV27 and TRBJ1-4, is EAQVTQNPRYLITVTGKKLTVTCSQNMNHEYMSWYRQDPGLGLRQIYYSMNVEVTDKGDVPEGYKVSRKEKRNFPLILESPSPNQTSLYFCASSFGGAGEKLFFGSGTQLSVL.

The rearrangement links TRBV27 to TRBJ1-3, with 8 bases lining up with TRBD1. The V and J ends lost 2 bases and 4 bases, in that order; junction bases with no gene match: 4. CDR3 length equals 15 residues. Germline CDR1 reads MNHEY; CDR2 reads SMNVEV (reference sequence). The CDR3 spells CASSLDRGIGNTIYF. CDR3 nucleotide sequence: TGTGCCAGCAGTTTAGACAGGGGTATCGGAAACACCATATATTTT.

Concerning this clone itself: Other DNA sequences in the same sample also yield this CDR3. The chain's CDR3 is CASSLGEGSYNEQFF. CDR3 DNA: TGCGCCAGCAGCTTGGGTGAGGGATCCTACAATGAGCAGTTCTTC. V usage is TRBV5-1 and J usage is TRBJ2-1, with D perhaps matching TRBD2 (5 bases). The germline gives CDR1 SGHRS, CDR2 YFSETQ. The CDR3 is made up of 15 amino acids. V shed 0 bases and J shed 1 base, with 8 bases lying between them.

This clone was recorded once. This chain connects TRBV18 to TRBJ1-1, with 7 positions matching TRBD1. The trim removed 5 bases at V and 5 bases at J, leaving 2 bases unmatched. This CDR3 is 12 amino acids long. The germline CDR1 and CDR2 sequences are KGHSH and LQKENI. CDR3 residues: CASSYRGTEAFF. The CDR3, as DNA: TGTGCCAGCTCATACAGGGGAACTGAAGCTTTCTTT.

V and J are TRBV11-2 and TRBJ1-1, with 7 bases fitting TRBD1. The germline V gene has CDR1 SGHAT and CDR2 FQNNGV. The CDR3 extends over 14 amino acids. The V and J ends lost 2 bases and 4 bases, in that order; junction bases with no gene match: 4. The CDR3 here is CASSLSGGFTEAFF. CDR3 bases: TGTGCCAGCAGCTTATCAGGGGGGTTCACTGAAGCTTTCTTT.

The chain recombines TRBV11-3 with TRBJ2-7; a possible D gene is TRBD2 (6 bases). Between the trimmed V and J ends, which lost 4 bases and 12 bases, there was a span of 13 bases. The V gene's germline CDR1 is SGHNT and CDR2 YENEEA. The CDR3 sequence is 11 residues long. CDR3 nucleotides: TGTGCCAGCAGCTCCCTGATCGGGAGGTACTTC. It translates to CASSSLIGRYF.

The genes are TRBV6-5 and TRBJ2-7, with TRBD1 matching over 7 bases. There are 15 residues in the CDR3. V shed 6 bases, J shed 3 bases, and the junction held 11 bases outside the gene matches. Germline V CDR1 and CDR2: MNHEY, SVGAGI. The CDR3, as DNA: TGTGCCAGCAGCCAGTCCACAGGGGAAGGCTACGAGCAGTACTTC. The encoded protein is CASSQSTGEGYEQYF.

This chain links TRBV18 with TRBJ2-7; 9 bases match TRBD2. V lost 3 bases and J lost 5; bases outside the gene matches: 11. Germline lookup yields CDR1 KGHSH and CDR2 LQKENI. This CDR3 comprises 16 residues. CDR3 in DNA: TGTGCCAGCTCACCTGCGGGGGCTAGCGGGATGAACGAGCAGTACTTC. This translates into CASSPAGASGMNEQYF.